Sequencing of this T cell receptor beta chain was carried out in a study of T cells in Graves' hyperthyroidism and ophthalmopathy. This clonotype was seen repeatedly, ten times or more. Its antigen remains unknown. The authors took PBMCs from 10 ml fresh peripheral blood. Study-level findings and limits: Blood also held most thyroid clonotypes expanded beyond 0.001.

It was RNA transcripts that yielded the amplified TCR beta CDR3 regions. The HTBI primer set was used in a first-round RT-PCR of the TCR CDR3. TCRdb ran MiXCR on the multiplex PCR reads and lists one entry per CDR3 protein. The data show hundreds of thousands of distinct CDR3 sequences, about 20% seen once. The CDR3 runs to 15 residues. From germline, CDR1 is GTSNPN and CDR2 SVGIG (reference sequence). The ends were cut back, 2 bases at V and 1 base at J, with 14 bases in the middle. The specimen was blood. The receptor comes from a man aged 25-40 years with Graves' ophthalmopathy. The chain employs TRBV30 and TRBJ1-1; no firm D call. CDR3 DNA: TGTGCCTGGAGTTCGTTGTGGAGCGGGAACACTGAAGCTTTCTTT. Residues: CAWSSLWSGNTEAFF.